Detailed here is one TCR beta chain. The data were obtained in a study of patients and donors after allogeneic stem cell transplantation. TCRdb ran MiXCR on the RT-PCR reads and lists one entry per CDR3 protein. This table has tens of thousands of distinct CDR3 sequences, 48% appearing once. Germline CDR1 is LNHDA and CDR2 is SQIVND (reference sequence). V lost 5 bases, J lost 4 bases, and 18 bases lay in between. The CDR3 runs 16 residues. Material: blood, either unsorted or a sorted T cell fraction (not recorded which). The V and J genes are TRBV19 and TRBJ2-1; D unresolved. The origin of this receptor is a human donor who was either an allogeneic HSCT recipient or a stem cell or donor lymphocyte infusion donor (not recorded which). It is not recorded whose cells these are; they may come from a transplant donor. Written as DNA, the CDR3 is TGTGCCAGTAGTCCCCTCCGGGTGCCTCTGTACAATGAGCAGTTCTTC. Encoded protein: CASSPLRVPLYNEQFF. Drawing the rest from reference TRBV19 and TRBJ2-1, the complete variable domain is DGGITQSPKYLFRKEGQNVTLSCEQNLNHDAMYWYRQDPGQGLRLIYYSQIVNDFQKGDIAEGYSVSREKKESFPLTVTSAQKNPTAFYLCASSPLRVPLYNEQFFGPGTRLTVL.